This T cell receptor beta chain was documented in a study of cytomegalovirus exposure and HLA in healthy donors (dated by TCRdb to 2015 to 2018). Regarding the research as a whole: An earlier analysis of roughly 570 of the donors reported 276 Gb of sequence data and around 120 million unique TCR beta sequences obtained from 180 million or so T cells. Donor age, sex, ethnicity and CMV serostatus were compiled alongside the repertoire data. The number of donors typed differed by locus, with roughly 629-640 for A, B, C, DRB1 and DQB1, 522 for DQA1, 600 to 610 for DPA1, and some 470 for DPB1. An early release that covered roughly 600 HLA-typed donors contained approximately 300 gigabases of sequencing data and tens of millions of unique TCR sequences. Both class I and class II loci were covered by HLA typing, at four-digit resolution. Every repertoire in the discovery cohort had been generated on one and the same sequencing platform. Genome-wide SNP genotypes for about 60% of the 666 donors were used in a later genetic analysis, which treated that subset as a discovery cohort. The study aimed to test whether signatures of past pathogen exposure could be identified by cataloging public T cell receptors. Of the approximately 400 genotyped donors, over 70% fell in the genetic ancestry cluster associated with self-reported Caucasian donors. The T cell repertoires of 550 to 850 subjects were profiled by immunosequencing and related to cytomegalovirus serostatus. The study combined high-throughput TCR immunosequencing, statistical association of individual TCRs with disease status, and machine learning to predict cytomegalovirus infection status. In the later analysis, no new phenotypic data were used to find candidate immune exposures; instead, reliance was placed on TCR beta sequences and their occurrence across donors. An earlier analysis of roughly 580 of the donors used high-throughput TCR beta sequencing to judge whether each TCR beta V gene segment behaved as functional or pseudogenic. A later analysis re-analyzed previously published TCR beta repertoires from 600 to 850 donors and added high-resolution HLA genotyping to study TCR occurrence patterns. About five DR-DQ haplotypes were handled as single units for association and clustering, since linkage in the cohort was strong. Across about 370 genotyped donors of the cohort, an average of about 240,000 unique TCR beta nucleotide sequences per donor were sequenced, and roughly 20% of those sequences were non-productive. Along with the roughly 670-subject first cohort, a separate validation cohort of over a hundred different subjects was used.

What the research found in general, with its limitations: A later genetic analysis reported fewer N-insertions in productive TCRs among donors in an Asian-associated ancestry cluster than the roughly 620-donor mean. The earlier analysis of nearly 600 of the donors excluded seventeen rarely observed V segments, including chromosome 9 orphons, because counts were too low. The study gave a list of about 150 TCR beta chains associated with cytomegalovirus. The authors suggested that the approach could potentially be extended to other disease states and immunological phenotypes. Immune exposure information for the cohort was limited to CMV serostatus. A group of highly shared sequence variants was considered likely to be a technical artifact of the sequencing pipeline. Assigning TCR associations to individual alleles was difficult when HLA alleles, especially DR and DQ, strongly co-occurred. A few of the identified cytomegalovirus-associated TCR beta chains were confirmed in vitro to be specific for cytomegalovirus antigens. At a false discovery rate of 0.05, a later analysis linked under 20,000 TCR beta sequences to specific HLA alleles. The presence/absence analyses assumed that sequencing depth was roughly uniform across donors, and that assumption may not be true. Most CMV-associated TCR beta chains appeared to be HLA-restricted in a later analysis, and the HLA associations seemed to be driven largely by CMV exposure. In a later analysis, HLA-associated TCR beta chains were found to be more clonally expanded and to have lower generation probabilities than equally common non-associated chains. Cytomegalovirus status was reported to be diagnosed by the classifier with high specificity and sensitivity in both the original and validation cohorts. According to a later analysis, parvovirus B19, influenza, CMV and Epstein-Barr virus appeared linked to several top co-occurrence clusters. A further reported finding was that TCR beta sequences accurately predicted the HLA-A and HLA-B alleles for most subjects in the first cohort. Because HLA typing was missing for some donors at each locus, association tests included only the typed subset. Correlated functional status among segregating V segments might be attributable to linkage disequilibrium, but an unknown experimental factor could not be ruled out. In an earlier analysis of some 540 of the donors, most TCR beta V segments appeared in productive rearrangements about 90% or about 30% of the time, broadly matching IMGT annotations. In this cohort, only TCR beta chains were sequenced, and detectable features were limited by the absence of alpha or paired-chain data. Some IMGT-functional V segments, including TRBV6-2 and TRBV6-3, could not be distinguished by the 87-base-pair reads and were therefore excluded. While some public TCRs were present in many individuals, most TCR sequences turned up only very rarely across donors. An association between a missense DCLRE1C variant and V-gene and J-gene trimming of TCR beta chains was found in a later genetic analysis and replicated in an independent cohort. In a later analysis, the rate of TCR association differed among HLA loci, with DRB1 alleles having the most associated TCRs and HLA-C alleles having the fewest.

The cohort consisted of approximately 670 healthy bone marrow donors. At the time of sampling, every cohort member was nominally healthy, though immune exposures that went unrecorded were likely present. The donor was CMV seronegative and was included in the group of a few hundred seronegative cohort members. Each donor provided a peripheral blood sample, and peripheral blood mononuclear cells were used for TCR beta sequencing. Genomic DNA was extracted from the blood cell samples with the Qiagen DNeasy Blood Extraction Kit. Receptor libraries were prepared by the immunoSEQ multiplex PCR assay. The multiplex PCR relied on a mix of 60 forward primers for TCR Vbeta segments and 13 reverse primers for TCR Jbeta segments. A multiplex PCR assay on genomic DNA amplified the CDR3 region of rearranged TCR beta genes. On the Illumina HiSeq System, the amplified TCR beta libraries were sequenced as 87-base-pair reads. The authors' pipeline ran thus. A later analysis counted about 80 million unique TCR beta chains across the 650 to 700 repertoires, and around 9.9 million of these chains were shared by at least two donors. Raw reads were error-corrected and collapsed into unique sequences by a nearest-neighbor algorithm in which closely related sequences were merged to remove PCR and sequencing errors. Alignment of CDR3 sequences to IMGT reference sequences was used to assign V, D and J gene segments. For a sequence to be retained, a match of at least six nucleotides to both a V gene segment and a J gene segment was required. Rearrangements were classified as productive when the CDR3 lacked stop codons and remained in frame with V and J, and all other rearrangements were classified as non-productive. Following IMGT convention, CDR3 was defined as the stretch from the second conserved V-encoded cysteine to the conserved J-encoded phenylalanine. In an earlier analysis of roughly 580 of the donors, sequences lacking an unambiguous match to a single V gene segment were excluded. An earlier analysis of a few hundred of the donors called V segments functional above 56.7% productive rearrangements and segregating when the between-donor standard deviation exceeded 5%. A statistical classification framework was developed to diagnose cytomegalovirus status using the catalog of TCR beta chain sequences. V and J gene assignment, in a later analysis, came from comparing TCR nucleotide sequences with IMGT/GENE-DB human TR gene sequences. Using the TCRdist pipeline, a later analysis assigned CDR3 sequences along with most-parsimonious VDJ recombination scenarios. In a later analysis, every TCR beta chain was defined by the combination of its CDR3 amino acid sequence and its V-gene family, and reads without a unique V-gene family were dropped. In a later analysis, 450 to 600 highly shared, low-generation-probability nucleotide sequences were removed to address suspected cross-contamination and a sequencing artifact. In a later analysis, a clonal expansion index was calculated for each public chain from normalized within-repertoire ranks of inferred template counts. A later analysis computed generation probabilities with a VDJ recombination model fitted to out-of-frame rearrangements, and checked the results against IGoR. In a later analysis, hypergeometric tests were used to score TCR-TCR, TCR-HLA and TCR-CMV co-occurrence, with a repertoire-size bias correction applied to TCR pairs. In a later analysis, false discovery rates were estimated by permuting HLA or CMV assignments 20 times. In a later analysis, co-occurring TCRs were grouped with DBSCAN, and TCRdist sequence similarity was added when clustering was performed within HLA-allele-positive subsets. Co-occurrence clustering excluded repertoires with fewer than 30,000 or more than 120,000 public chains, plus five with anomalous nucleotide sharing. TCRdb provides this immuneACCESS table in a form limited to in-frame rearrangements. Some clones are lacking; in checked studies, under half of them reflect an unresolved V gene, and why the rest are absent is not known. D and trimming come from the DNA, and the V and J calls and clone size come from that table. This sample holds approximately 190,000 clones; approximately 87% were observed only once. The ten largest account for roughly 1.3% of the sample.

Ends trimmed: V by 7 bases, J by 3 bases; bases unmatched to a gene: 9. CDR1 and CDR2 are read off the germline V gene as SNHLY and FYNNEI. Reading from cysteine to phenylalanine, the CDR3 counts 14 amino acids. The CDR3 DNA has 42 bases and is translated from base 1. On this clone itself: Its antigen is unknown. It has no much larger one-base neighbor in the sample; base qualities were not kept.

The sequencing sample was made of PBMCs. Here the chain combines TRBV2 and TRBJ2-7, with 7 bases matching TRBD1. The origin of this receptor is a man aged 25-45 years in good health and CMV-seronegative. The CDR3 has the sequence CASNPPGQIYEQYF. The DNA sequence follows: TGTGCCAGCAACCCCCCGGGACAGATCTACGAGCAGTACTTC.